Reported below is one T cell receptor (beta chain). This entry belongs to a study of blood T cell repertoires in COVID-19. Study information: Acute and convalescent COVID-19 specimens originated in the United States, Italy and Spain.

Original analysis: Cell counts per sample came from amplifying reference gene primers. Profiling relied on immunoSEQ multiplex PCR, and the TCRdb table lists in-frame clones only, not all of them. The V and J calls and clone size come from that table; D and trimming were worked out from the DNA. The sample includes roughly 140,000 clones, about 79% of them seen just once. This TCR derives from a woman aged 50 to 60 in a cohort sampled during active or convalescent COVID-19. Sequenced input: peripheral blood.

The CDR3 loop is CASSQEGAGGAPQHF. The CDR3 DNA reads TGCGCCAGCAGCCAAGAGGGGGCAGGGGGCGCGCCCCAGCATTTT. The chain carries TRBV4-1 and TRBJ1-5, with 8 bases matching TRBD1. V dropped 0 bases and J dropped 9; count of bases not matched to a gene: 7. The CDR3 extends over 15 amino acids. CDR1 and CDR2 from the germline V gene are MGHRA and YSYEKL.